The 20 T cell receptor beta chains below all came from one sample that was sequenced in a study of blood T cell repertoires in COVID-19. TCRdb's copy holds only in-frame clones and misses some; the assay was immunoSEQ multiplex PCR. Among tens of thousands of clones listed, over 75% were seen once. The sample consisted of peripheral blood. The origin of the receptors is an older woman with active COVID-19.

J is TRBJ2-4 and V is TRBV6-1; the D gene is possibly TRBD1 (5 bases). From germline, CDR1 is MNHNS and CDR2 SASEGT. The CDR3 runs to 12 residues. V gave up 1 base and J gave up 7 bases, with 5 bases separating them. This CDR3 reads CASSEGGNIQYF. The CDR3 DNA reads as TGTGCCAGCAGTGAAGGGGGCAACATTCAGTACTTC.

This clone was seen only a few times. V usage is TRBV6-5 and J usage is TRBJ2-5, with a weak D call TRBD1 (5 bases). This CDR3 is built from 13 residues. Trimming removed 2 bases at V and 4 bases at J, with 8 bases between. CDR1 is MNHEY and CDR2 is SVGAGI in the germline V gene. CDR3 DNA: TGTGCCAGCAGTTACCCAGGGTTAGAGACCCAGTACTTC. This codes for CASSYPGLETQYF.

This clone was observed a few times. CDR3: CASSYWTSGSSNEQFF. CDR3 DNA sequence: TGTGCCAGCAGTTACTGGACTAGCGGGAGTAGTAATGAGCAGTTCTTC. The rearrangement uses TRBV6-5 and TRBJ2-1; TRBD2 aligns across 13 bases. The CDR3 extends over 16 amino acids. Germline V gives CDR1 MNHEY, CDR2 SVGAGI. Trimming cost V 1 base and J 7 bases; bases outside gene matches: 4.

CDR3 sequence reads: CASSPFLVGRYEQYF. The CDR3 DNA follows: TGTGCCAGTAGTCCATTCCTAGTGGGGCGCTACGAGCAGTACTTC. This sequence joins TRBV19 and TRBJ2-7, with D maybe TRBD1 (5 bases). Germline V CDR1 and CDR2: LNHDA, SQIVND (reference sequence). CDR3 size: 15 residues. Trimming pared 5 bases from V and 3 bases from J, leaving 17 bases between.

This chain joins TRBV10-1 and TRBJ2-1; TRBD1 aligns across 9 bases. V trimming: 8 bases; J trimming: 7 bases; junction bases outside the gene matches: 3. CDR1 WNHNN and CDR2 SYGVQD come from the germline V gene (reference sequence). CDR3 length: 12 amino acids. The CDR3 DNA is TGCGCCAGCTGGGACAGGGTTAATGAGCAGTTCTTC. Translation gives CASWDRVNEQFF.

V is TRBV27 and J is TRBJ2-5, with 7 bases that match TRBD1. From germline, CDR1 is MNHEY and CDR2 SMNVEV (reference sequence). This CDR3 is built from 13 residues. The ends lost 6 bases at V and 3 bases at J; junction bases unmatched: 4. For the CDR3, the DNA is TGTGCCAGCAGGACAGGGTCGGAAGAGACCCAGTACTTC. Its translation is CASRTGSEETQYF.

The V and J genes are TRBV2 and TRBJ2-7; 10 nucleotides align to TRBD1. The CDR3 length is 14 residues. Looked up from germline, CDR1 is SNHLY and CDR2 is FYNNEI. The V and J ends lost 7 bases and 13 bases, in that order; junction bases with no gene match: 16. The CDR3 DNA is TGTGCCAGCAATCCCGGGACAGGGGAATTTGTTCAATACTTC. It specifies CASNPGTGEFVQYF. Full variable domain (outside the CDR3, taken from reference TRBV2 and TRBJ2-7): EPEVTQTPSHQVTQMGQEVILRCVPISNHLYFYWYRQILGQKVEFLVSFYNNEISEKSEIFDDQFSVERPDGSNFTLKIRSTKLEDSAMYFCASNPGTGEFVQYFGPGTRLTVT.

This sequence joins TRBV19 and TRBJ2-1, with 9 bases fitting TRBD2. J was trimmed by 2 bases and V by 3 bases; bases with no gene match: 5. The CDR3 covers 16 residues. Germline CDR1 and CDR2: LNHDA and SQIVND (reference sequence). The CDR3 DNA reads as TGTGCCAGTAGTATGGCTAGCGGGATTCCCTACAATGAGCAGTTCTTC. Amino acids: CASSMASGIPYNEQFF.

The chain employs TRBV28 and TRBJ1-2, with 9 nucleotides matching TRBD1. Germline V lookup: CDR1 MDHEN, CDR2 SYDVKM. After removal of 4 bases from V and 8 bases from J, the junction contained 5 bases not matched to a gene. This CDR3 has 13 amino acids. CDR3 sequence: CASSYRGLGGYTF. CDR3 coding DNA: TGTGCCAGCAGTTACAGGGGGCTAGGGGGCTACACCTTC.

The rearrangement joins TRBV7-2 to TRBJ1-1; D call uncertain. V dropped 0 bases and J dropped 5 bases, with 7 bases sitting between them. This CDR3 spans 13 amino acids. CDR1 and CDR2 from the germline V gene are SGHTA and FQGNSA. CDR3 nucleotides: TGTGCCAGCAGCTTAGCGCGGGGAACTGAAGCTTTCTTT. Amino acid sequence: CASSLARGTEAFF.

The chain recombines TRBV28 with TRBJ1-2; 7 nucleotides align to TRBD1. CDR3 length: 14 residues. The ends lost 6 bases at V and 4 bases at J; junction bases unmatched: 8. CDR1 and CDR2 from the germline V gene are MDHEN and SYDVKM. The CDR3 sequence: CASSYRGRSYGYTF. The CDR3 DNA is TGTGCCAGCAGCTACAGGGGTCGGAGCTATGGCTACACCTTC.

This clone was counted a single time. The rearrangement joins TRBV27 to TRBJ2-5; TRBD2 agrees at 10 bases. Germline V gene data show CDR1 as MNHEY and CDR2 as SMNVEV (reference sequence). After removal of 6 bases from V and 7 bases from J, the junction contained 11 bases not matched to a gene. The CDR3 consists of 15 residues. CDR3 DNA sequence: TGTGCCAGCAGCCCCAGGACTAGCGGCATTGGGACCCAGTACTTC. This translates into CASSPRTSGIGTQYF.

J is TRBJ2-5 and V is TRBV6-5; 11 nucleotides align to TRBD2. The trim removed 7 bases at V and 2 bases at J, leaving 6 bases unmatched. Germline CDR1 MNHEY, CDR2 SVGAGI. The CDR3 is 15 residues long. CDR3 in DNA: TGTGCCAGCAACCTCCTAGCGGGGGGTCAAGAGACCCAGTACTTC. It yields the protein CASNLLAGGQETQYF.

On this clone itself: Different DNA sequences within this sample yield the same CDR3. This sequence joins TRBV28 and TRBJ2-3; D not certain. Germline CDR1 and CDR2: MDHEN and SYDVKM. Between the trimmed V and J ends, which lost 3 bases and 3 bases, there was a span of 7 bases. This CDR3 is built from 13 residues. The CDR3 reads CASSLAGTDTQYF. Written as DNA, the CDR3 is TGTGCCAGCAGTTTGGCCGGGACAGATACGCAGTATTTT.

This chain connects TRBV9 to TRBJ1-4, with D unclear. V dropped 4 bases and J dropped 0 bases, with 10 bases sitting between them. The CDR3 loop spans 15 amino acids. Germline V CDR1 and CDR2: SGDLS, YYNGEE. CDR3 sequence reads: CASSTIGATNEKLFF. CDR3 DNA: TGTGCCAGCAGCACAATTGGTGCAACTAATGAAAAACTGTTTTTT.

The chain has TRBV10-3 and TRBJ2-7; TRBD2 matches at 13 bases. Losses at the gene ends were 11 bases for V and 6 bases for J; bases not matched to a gene: 7. CDR3 length equals 13 residues. Germline V gene sequence: CDR1 ENHRY, CDR2 SYGVKD. In DNA form, the CDR3 reads TGTGCCGCCCGACTAGCGGGAGGAGGCGAGCAGTACTTC. It specifies CAARLAGGGEQYF.

This clone was counted a few times. This chain uses TRBV3-1 (or the pseudogene TRBV3-2) with TRBJ2-1, with D possibly matching TRBD2 (5 bases). The germline V gene encodes CDR1 LGHDT and CDR2 YNNKEL (reference sequence). The CDR3 runs 14 residues. With 5 bases removed from V and 4 bases from J, the gap between germline ends came to 12 bases. CDR3 amino acids: CASSSGYPYNEQFF. The DNA of the CDR3 is TGTGCCAGCAGCTCGGGATATCCGTACAATGAGCAGTTCTTC.

This rearrangement joins TRBV24-1 to TRBJ2-7; 9 positions agree with TRBD2. Looked up from germline, CDR1 is KGHDR and CDR2 is SFDVKD. The V segment lost 7 bases and the J segment 4 bases; nucleotides outside the gene matches: 1. This CDR3 has 12 residues. CDR3 coding DNA: TGTGCCACCAGCGCGGGGGGGTACGAGCAGTACTTC. Translation gives CATSAGGYEQYF.

This chain uses TRBV7-3 with TRBJ2-2, with a tentative D call TRBD2 (7 bases). Trimming cost V 4 bases and J 7 bases, with 19 bases left between them. The CDR3 is made up of 16 amino acids. CDR1 and CDR2 (germline): SGHTA, FQGTGA. The CDR3 reads CASSSSPGGLGGELFF. The CDR3 bases are TGTGCCAGCAGCTCCTCTCCGGGGGGCCTAGGCGGGGAGCTGTTTTTT.

This chain uses TRBV7-6 with TRBJ1-5; D remains ambiguous. The CDR3 totals 19 residues. With 0 bases removed from V and 0 bases from J, the gap between germline ends came to 18 bases. The V gene's germline CDR1 is SGHVS and CDR2 FNYEAQ. Here the CDR3 reads CASSLAFGVIQYSNQPQHF. CDR3 nucleotide sequence: TGTGCCAGCAGCTTAGCTTTTGGTGTTATACAGTATAGCAATCAGCCCCAGCATTTT. The variable domain in full, completed from reference TRBV7-6 and TRBJ1-5, reads GAGVSQSPRYKVTKRGQDVALRCDPISGHVSLYWYRQALGQGPEFLTYFNYEAQQDKSGLPNDRFSAERPEGSISTLTIQRTEQRDSAMYRCASSLAFGVIQYSNQPQHFGDGTRLSIL.